This T cell receptor beta chain originates from a study of T-cell reconstitution after alpha-beta-depleted transplantation in children. Preparation of the TCRbeta library involved a method that used unique molecular identifiers. TCRdb fed the PCR reads into MiXCR, producing one record per CDR3 protein. There are about 830,000 distinct CDR3 sequences in the sample; roughly 15% occur only once, and approximately 5% lies in the top ten. There are a few counts of this clonotype. Its antigen remains unidentified. Regarding the study as a whole: Surviving recipient T cells and thymic progenitors accounted for the high day-60 TCRbeta diversity observed in some patients. Reports say that about two months after transplant, the alpha-beta T cells came out of several hundred graft clones that had expanded. From newly produced T cells came most of the T-cell counts and diversity one year after transplant.

Germline V gives CDR1 SGHRS, CDR2 YFSETQ. This CDR3 comprises 15 residues. Deletions cut 3 bases from V and 6 bases from J, with 15 bases between. The receptor was derived from a male patient between 5 and 17 years old who had a stem cell transplant for acute lymphoblastic leukemia, so the T cells may come from the graft donor. Here the sequenced sample was PBMCs, mostly from graft donor cells, taken 360 days after TCRalphabeta/CD19-depleted stem cell transplant. The chain couples TRBV5-1 to TRBJ2-2; TRBD1 might be the D (6 bases). For the CDR3, the DNA is TGCGCCAGCAGCTCCAGGGGCCCCCAACCCGGGGAGCTGTTTTTT. Amino acids: CASSSRGPQPGELFF.